The clone carrying this T cell receptor beta chain was counted only a few times. Its specificity is unknown. MiXCR was run by TCRdb on the 5' RACE reads, yielding one entry per CDR3 protein. There are about 630,000 distinct CDR3 sequences in the sample; roughly an eighth occur only once, and under 15% lies in the top ten. With V trimmed by 0 bases and J by 2 bases, 6 bases remained unmatched. This CDR3 region has 16 residues. Germline V CDR1 and CDR2: DFQATT, SNEGSKA (reference sequence). This specimen comes from a study of T cells after yellow fever vaccination. Overall study results and limits: Some clonotypes were seen in both the CD4 and the CD8 compartments. These made up a small share and likely arose from convergent recombination. Boosting was followed by the reappearance of most primary-vaccination clones (around 96% CD4, about 88% CD8).

The chain links TRBV20-1 to TRBJ2-2; 7 nucleotides agree with TRBD1. The TCR was taken from a man aged 25-40 years who received the YFV17D yellow fever vaccine. The source material was PBMCs, sampled on the day of the yellow fever booster vaccination. The CDR3 nucleotides are TGCAGTGCTAGAGATCCCGGGACAGTTAACACCGGGGAGCTGTTTTTT. Translated, it gives CSARDPGTVNTGELFF.